This is a list of T cell receptor beta chains from one sample in a study of T cell changes during pregnancy in multiple sclerosis. Using immunoSEQ multiplex PCR, the repertoire was profiled, and TCRdb retains in-frame clones only, with some absent. Among just over 50,000 clones listed, approximately 94% were seen once. The source was CD4+ T cells from peripheral blood mononuclear cells, collected in the second trimester of pregnancy. The source of these receptors is a female donor with multiple sclerosis, enrolled in a pregnancy study. The CDR3 runs from the conserved cysteine through the conserved F or W. A D gene is named only where the DNA matches it firmly. Clone size is given for some rows only: seen once, a few or many times, or a class if the clone is expanded.

v_call,d_call,j_call,clone_size,cdr3_nt,cdr3_aa
TRBV30,TRBD1,TRBJ1-4,few,TGTGCCTGGACCAAACAGGGGCCTTATGAAAAACTGTTTTTT,CAWTKQGPYEKLFF
TRBV12-5,.,TRBJ1-5,.,TGTGCTAGCCGGGGAATAGCTCAGCCCCAGCATTTT,CASRGIAQPQHF
TRBV7-2,.,TRBJ1-1,few,TGTGCCAGCAGCGTAAACACTGAAGCTTTCTTT,CASSVNTEAFF
TRBV7-3,.,TRBJ2-3,.,TGTGCCAGCGGTCCCGGGACTGACCGCCCAGGAGATACGCAGTATTTT,CASGPGTDRPGDTQYF
TRBV5-4,TRBD1,TRBJ1-6,.,TGTGCCAGCAGCCTCCAGGGGGCAGGGGATTCACCCCTCCACTTT,CASSLQGAGDSPLHF
TRBV7-9,TRBD2,TRBJ2-3,.,TGTGCCAGCATCAGATCGGGGGGTAGCACAGATACGCAGTATTTT,CASIRSGGSTDTQYF
TRBV6-1,.,TRBJ1-5,.,TGTGCCAGCAGTGAGAACAACAATCAGCCCCAGCATTTT,CASSENNNQPQHF
TRBV7-3,.,TRBJ2-3,.,TGTGCCAGCAGCCACGGGCCAGGGATGACAGATACGCAGTATTTT,CASSHGPGMTDTQYF
TRBV2,TRBD2,TRBJ2-3,.,TGTGCCAGCAGGGTCATGGGGGGGGATACGCAGTATTTT,CASRVMGGDTQYF
TRBV7-9,.,TRBJ1-1,once,TGTGCCAGCCTTAGGCTCAGGGGAGGGGTAGGGAACACTGAAGCTTTCTTT,CASLRLRGGVGNTEAFF
TRBV7-2,.,TRBJ1-4,.,TGTGCCAGCGGGGCCAACGGTGCAACTAATGAAAAACTGTTTTTT,CASGANGATNEKLFF
TRBV29-1,.,TRBJ1-5,.,TGCAGCGCCGTCGGCAGGGACAATCAGCCCCAGCATTTT,CSAVGRDNQPQHF
TRBV7-8,.,TRBJ2-3,.,TGTGCCAGCAGCCCCGGACACCACACAGATACGCAGTATTTT,CASSPGHHTDTQYF
TRBV7-2,TRBD1,TRBJ1-2,.,TGTGCCAGCAGCCCACGACAGGGAACCTATGGCTACACCTTC,CASSPRQGTYGYTF
TRBV9,.,TRBJ1-5,.,TGTGCCAGCAGCGAACAGGGTTACGATCAGCCCCAGCATTTT,CASSEQGYDQPQHF
TRBV9,TRBD1,TRBJ2-1,.,TGTGCCAGCAGCCCCAGTCTTGGGACAGGTGGGAATGAGCAGTTCTTC,CASSPSLGTGGNEQFF
TRBV4-3,.,TRBJ2-3,once,TGCGCCAGCAGCCAAGATAGAGCGAGCGGGTTCCGCACAGATACGCAGTATTTT,CASSQDRASGFRTDTQYF
TRBV19,.,TRBJ2-3,.,TGTGCCAGTAGAGCTACTAGCACAGATACGCAGTATTTT,CASRATSTDTQYF
TRBV19,.,TRBJ1-1,.,TGTGCCAGTAGTATAGTAGGGGGGGCGGGCACTGAAGCTTTCTTT,CASSIVGGAGTEAFF
TRBV11-2,.,TRBJ1-2,.,TGTGCCAGCAGCCCGACGGCAGGGCGCAGTGCTGGCTACACCTTC,CASSPTAGRSAGYTF
TRBV19,.,TRBJ2-7,.,TGTGCCAGTAAGTCGGGGGGCGTTGGGTACGAGCAGTACTTC,CASKSGGVGYEQYF
TRBV7-2,.,TRBJ1-3,.,TGTGCCAGCAGAGAGGGAAACACCATATATTTT,CASREGNTIYF
TRBV19,.,TRBJ1-5,.,TGTGCCAGTAGTAGCACAGGCGATCAGCCCCAGCATTTT,CASSSTGDQPQHF
TRBV9,TRBD1,TRBJ1-6,.,TGTGCCAGCAGCTTAGGGCACAGGGGGCTTGATAATTCACCCCTCCACTTT,CASSLGHRGLDNSPLHF
TRBV4-3,TRBD1,TRBJ2-7,.,TGCGCCAGCAGCGGGACAGGGGTAGCCTACGAGCAGTACTTC,CASSGTGVAYEQYF
TRBV4-3,.,TRBJ1-2,.,TGCGCCAGCAGCCAGACAGGCGCAGGGACCTATGGCTACACCTTC,CASSQTGAGTYGYTF
TRBV18,TRBD2,TRBJ2-3,.,TGTGCCAGCTCACCGGGACTAGCGGGGGGCGTCCACACAGATACGCAGTATTTT,CASSPGLAGGVHTDTQYF
TRBV6-6,.,TRBJ2-7,.,TGTGCCAGCAGTTACTTAGGCAGCGATACCTACGAGCAGTACTTC,CASSYLGSDTYEQYF
TRBV25-1,.,TRBJ1-2,.,TGTGCCAGCAGTGGATCAGGCAGGGGCGAGGGGTATGGCTACACCTTC,CASSGSGRGEGYGYTF
TRBV6-1,.,TRBJ1-1,.,TGTGCCATTCAGGGGAAAATGAACACTGAAGCTTTCTTT,CAIQGKMNTEAFF